This T cell receptor beta chain came from a study of cytomegalovirus exposure and HLA in healthy donors. Study findings and constraints: The tendency of first-cohort TCR clusters to co-occur in the roughly 120 validation repertoires was identified by a subsequent analysis.

Germline CDR1 is SGDLS and CDR2 is YYNGEE. The CDR3 runs 16 residues. Trimming stripped 3 bases from V and 8 bases from J, with 21 bases between. TCRdb keeps only in-frame clones here, not all; method: immunoSEQ multiplex PCR. Altogether 250,000 to 400,000 clones are present, approximately 91% being singletons, with the ten largest covering around 0.88%. In the case of this clone: What it recognizes is unknown.

The clonotype was recovered from a man between 25 and 39 years old in good health and CMV-seronegative. This sequence joins TRBV9 and TRBJ2-4, with TRBD2 as a possible D gene (6 bases). The specimen was PBMCs. The CDR3 loop reads CASSAFPGLRKDIQYF. CDR3 nucleotide sequence: TGTGCCAGCAGCGCTTTCCCGGGACTCCGTAAAGACATTCAGTACTTC.